A single sample is the source of the 4 T cell receptor beta chains below, sequenced in a study of OX40 agonist ivuxolimab in advanced cancers. Data came from immunoSEQ multiplex PCR; TCRdb stores just in-frame clones and leaves some out. The sample lists around 66,000 clones, roughly 85% occurring once. The sample here was CD4+ or CD8+ T cells sorted from blood, taken in a trial of the OX40 agonist ivuxolimab. The receptors shown here come from an adult with an advanced solid tumor such as melanoma, head and neck, liver or kidney cancer.

The CDR3: CASSWVYEQYF. CDR3 nucleotides: TGTGCCAGCAGCTGGGTTTACGAGCAGTACTTC. The chain employs TRBV5-6 and TRBJ2-7; D is unresolved. This CDR3 has 11 amino acids. Germline V CDR1 and CDR2: SGHDT, YYEEEE. Between the trimmed V and J ends, which lost 3 bases and 4 bases, there was a span of 5 bases.

V gene TRBV7-9 combines with J gene TRBJ2-7, with D possibly matching TRBD2 (5 bases). This CDR3 spans 14 amino acids. V lost 3 bases and J 6 bases, leaving 15 bases between the germline ends. Germline CDR1 and CDR2: SEHNR and FQNEAQ (reference sequence). The CDR3 DNA reads as TGTGCCAGCAGCTTTGGTCCGCTTCGGGGCGAGCAGTACTTC. Amino acids: CASSFGPLRGEQYF.

This chain links TRBV28 with TRBJ2-2, with D hard to call. CDR3 length equals 13 residues. Trimming stripped 2 bases from V and 1 base from J, with 2 bases between. Germline CDR1 and CDR2: MDHEN and SYDVKM. The CDR3 DNA reads as TGTGCCAGCAGTTTACTGAACACCGGGGAGCTGTTTTTT. Its protein is CASSLLNTGELFF.

V gene TRBV7-2 combines with J gene TRBJ2-7; 8 bases are shared with TRBD1. The CDR3 is made up of 14 amino acids. The ends lost 5 bases at V and 3 bases at J; junction bases unmatched: 6. Germline CDR1 SGHTA, CDR2 FQGNSA. The CDR3 here is CASSRTGSNYEQYF. Written as DNA, the CDR3 is TGTGCCAGCAGCAGGACAGGGAGTAACTACGAGCAGTACTTC.